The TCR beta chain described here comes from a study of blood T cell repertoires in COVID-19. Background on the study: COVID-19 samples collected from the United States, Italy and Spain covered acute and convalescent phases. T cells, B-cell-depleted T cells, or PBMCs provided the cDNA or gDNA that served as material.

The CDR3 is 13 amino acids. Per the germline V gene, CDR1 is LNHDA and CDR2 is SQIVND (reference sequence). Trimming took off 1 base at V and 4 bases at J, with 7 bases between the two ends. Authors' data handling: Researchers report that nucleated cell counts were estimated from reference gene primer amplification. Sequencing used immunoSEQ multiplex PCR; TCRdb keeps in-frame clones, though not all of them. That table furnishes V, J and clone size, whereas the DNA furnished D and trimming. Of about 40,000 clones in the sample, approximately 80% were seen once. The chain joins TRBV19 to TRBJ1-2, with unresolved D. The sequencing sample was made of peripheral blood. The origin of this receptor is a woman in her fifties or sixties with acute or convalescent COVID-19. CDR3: CASSIAQVYGYTF. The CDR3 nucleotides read TGTGCCAGTAGTATAGCCCAGGTCTATGGCTACACCTTC.